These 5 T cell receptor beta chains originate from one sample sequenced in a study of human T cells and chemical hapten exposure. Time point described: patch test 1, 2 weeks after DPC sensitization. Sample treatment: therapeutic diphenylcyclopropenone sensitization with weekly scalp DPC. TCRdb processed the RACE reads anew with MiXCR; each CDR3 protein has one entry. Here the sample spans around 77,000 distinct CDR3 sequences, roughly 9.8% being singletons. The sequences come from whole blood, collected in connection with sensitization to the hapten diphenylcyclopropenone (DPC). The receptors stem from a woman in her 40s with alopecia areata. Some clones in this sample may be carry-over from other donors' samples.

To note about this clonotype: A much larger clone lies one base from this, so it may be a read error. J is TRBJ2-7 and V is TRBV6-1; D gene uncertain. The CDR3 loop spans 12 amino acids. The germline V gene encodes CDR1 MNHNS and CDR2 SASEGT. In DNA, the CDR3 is TGTGTCAGCAGTGAACCGGGCTACGAGCAGTACTTC. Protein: CVSSEPGYEQYF.

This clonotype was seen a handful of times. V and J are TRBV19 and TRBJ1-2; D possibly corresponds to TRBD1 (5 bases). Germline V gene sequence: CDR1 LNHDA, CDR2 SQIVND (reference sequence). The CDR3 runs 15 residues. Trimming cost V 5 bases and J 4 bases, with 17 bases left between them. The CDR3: CASSPEGPLSYGYTF. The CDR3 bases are TGTGCCAGTAGTCCAGAGGGACCGCTCTCCTATGGCTACACCTTC.

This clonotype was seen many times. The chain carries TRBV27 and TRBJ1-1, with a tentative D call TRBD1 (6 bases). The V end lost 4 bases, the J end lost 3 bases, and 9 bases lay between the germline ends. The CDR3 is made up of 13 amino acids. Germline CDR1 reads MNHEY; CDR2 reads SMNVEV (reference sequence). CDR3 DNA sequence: TGTGCCAGCAGTTCGCGGGGGCACACTGAAGCTTTCTTT. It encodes CASSSRGHTEAFF.

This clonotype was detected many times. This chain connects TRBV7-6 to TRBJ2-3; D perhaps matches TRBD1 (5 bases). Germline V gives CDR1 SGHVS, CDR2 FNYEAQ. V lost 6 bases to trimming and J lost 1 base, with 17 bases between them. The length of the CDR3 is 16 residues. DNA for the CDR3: TGTGCCAGCAGGGAGAGACCAGGGTCCGGCACAGATACGCAGTATTTT. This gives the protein CASRERPGSGTDTQYF.

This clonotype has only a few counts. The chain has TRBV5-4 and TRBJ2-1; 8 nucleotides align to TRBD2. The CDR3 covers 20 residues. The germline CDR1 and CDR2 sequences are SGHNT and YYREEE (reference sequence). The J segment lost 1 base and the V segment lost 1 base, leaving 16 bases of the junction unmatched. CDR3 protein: CASSLSITGGLMSSYNEQFF. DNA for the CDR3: TGTGCCAGCAGCTTGAGTATTACGGGGGGGCTTATGAGTTCCTACAATGAGCAGTTCTTC.